The 18 T cell receptor beta chains below all came from one sample that was sequenced in a study of CD8 T cells in Susac syndrome. Random hexamers were used to reverse transcribe 0.5 to 1 ug of RNA. TCRdb reprocessed the immunoSEQ multiplex PCR reads with MiXCR, giving one entry per CDR3 protein. The sample has around 300,000 distinct CDR3 sequences, 65% to 90% seen once. The sequenced sample was CD8+ T cells from PBMCs. The receptors stem from a human donor with multiple sclerosis.

CDR3 amino acids: CASSLDMGDTEAFF. The DNA for the CDR3 is TGTGCCAGCAGCTTAGACATGGGGGACACTGAAGCTTTCTTT. V and J are TRBV13 and TRBJ1-1, with D possibly being TRBD1 (5 bases). The length of the CDR3 is 14 residues. Trimming took off 1 base at V and 3 bases at J, with 9 bases between the two ends. The V gene's germline CDR1 is PRHDT and CDR2 FYEKMQ (reference sequence).

The chain combines TRBV27 with TRBJ2-7, with TRBD1 matching 7 bases. Germline V CDR1 and CDR2: MNHEY, SMNVEV (reference sequence). The length of the CDR3 is 14 residues. V gave up 4 bases and J gave up 3 bases; unmatched junction bases: 6. The DNA for the CDR3 is TGTGCCAGCAGTTGGGGAAGGGACAGCTACGAGCAGTACTTC. Amino acid sequence: CASSWGRDSYEQYF.

The J gene is TRBJ1-5, the V gene TRBV19; D gene uncertain. CDR3 length: 15 amino acids. The V end lost 3 bases, the J end lost 2 bases, and 11 bases lay between the germline ends. Germline CDR1 and CDR2: LNHDA and SQIVND (reference sequence). The CDR3 bases are TGTGCCAGTAGTATCTGGGGATCGGGCAATCAGCCCCAGCATTTT. Protein sequence: CASSIWGSGNQPQHF.

This chain links TRBV28 with TRBJ2-2; the D is unclear. The germline V gene encodes CDR1 MDHEN and CDR2 SYDVKM. Trimming removed 3 bases at V and 2 bases at J, with 13 bases between. The CDR3 spans 16 residues. The CDR3: CASSFRNERNTGELFF. In DNA form, the CDR3 reads TGTGCCAGCAGTTTTAGGAACGAGCGTAACACCGGGGAGCTGTTTTTT.

V usage is TRBV5-1 and J usage is TRBJ2-1; 10 bases are shared with TRBD2. The CDR3 covers 13 residues. J gave up 15 bases and V 0 bases, and 6 bases lay outside the gene matches. Germline V gene data show CDR1 as SGHRS and CDR2 as YFSETQ. The CDR3: CASSLGSLAGSFF. The CDR3 region has the DNA TGCGCCAGCAGCTTGGGCTCACTAGCGGGATCGTTCTTC.

This chain uses TRBV11-1 with TRBJ1-3; 12 nucleotides align to TRBD1. V was pared by 2 bases and J by 6 bases, with 17 bases of the junction left unmatched. CDR1 SGHAT and CDR2 FQDESV come from the germline V gene (reference sequence). This CDR3 is 20 amino acids long. CDR3 region: CASSLSVLPGQGASENTIYF. The CDR3 DNA sequence: TGTGCCAGCAGCTTATCTGTCCTTCCGGGACAGGGGGCAAGTGAAAACACCATATATTTT.

This chain uses TRBV7-9 with TRBJ2-5; possibly TRBD2 for D (7 bases). Trimming pared 10 bases from V and 5 bases from J, leaving 23 bases between. Germline V gene sequence: CDR1 SEHNR, CDR2 FQNEAQ (reference sequence). This CDR3 contains 15 residues. The CDR3 DNA sequence: TGTGCCACCAAACTGGGGGGGCTAGGCGACGAGACCCAGTACTTC. It yields the protein CATKLGGLGDETQYF.

The CDR3 sequence: CASSTWRGQTSYEQYF. DNA for the CDR3: TGTGCCAGCAGTACTTGGAGAGGACAGACCTCCTACGAGCAGTACTTC. This chain joins TRBV27 and TRBJ2-7; perhaps TRBD1 as D (6 bases). With 5 bases removed from V and 0 bases from J, the gap between germline ends came to 17 bases. Germline CDR1 MNHEY, CDR2 SMNVEV (reference sequence). The CDR3 covers 16 residues.

The chain combines TRBV11-2 with TRBJ2-3, with 9 positions matching TRBD2. Germline V gene sequence: CDR1 SGHAT, CDR2 FQNNGV. V lost 5 bases to trimming and J lost 2 bases; unmatched junction nucleotides: 11. This CDR3 is 17 amino acids long. The CDR3 nucleotides are TGTGCCAGCAGCACTTCCCCACTAGCGGGCCCCACAGATACGCAGTATTTT. This translates into CASSTSPLAGPTDTQYF.

The rearrangement joins TRBV12-3 or TRBV12-4 to TRBJ2-2; 12 nucleotides line up with TRBD2. With V trimmed by 4 bases and J by 8 bases, 11 bases remained unmatched. There are 17 residues in the CDR3. CDR3 loop: CASSYLSSGRAGGELFF. Written as DNA, the CDR3 is TGTGCCAGCAGTTACCTTTCTAGCGGGAGGGCCGGAGGGGAGCTGTTTTTT.

CDR3 residues: CASSLAVAGGPLDEQFF. CDR3 coding DNA: TGTGCCAGCAGCTTGGCCGTAGCGGGAGGGCCCTTGGATGAGCAGTTCTTC. This rearrangement joins TRBV5-4 to TRBJ2-1; 11 bases agree with TRBD2. Germline trimming cut 0 bases from V and 8 bases from J; bases unmatched to any gene: 10. The germline gives CDR1 SGHNT, CDR2 YYREEE (reference sequence). The CDR3 has 17 residues.

J is TRBJ2-2 and V is TRBV11-1; a possible D gene is TRBD2 (6 bases). Germline CDR1 SGHAT, CDR2 FQDESV (reference sequence). The V gene lost 7 bases and the J gene lost 4 bases, with 31 bases spanning the gap. CDR3 length equals 20 residues. The CDR3 loop is CASTSLGLLRGLRTTGELFF. DNA for the CDR3: TGTGCCAGCACCTCCCTAGGCCTCCTCCGGGGGTTGCGAACCACCGGGGAGCTGTTTTTT.

A few counts support this clonotype. This sequence joins TRBV6-1 and TRBJ2-5; a weak D match, TRBD1 (5 bases). Trimming removed 10 bases from V and 4 bases from J, with 13 bases in between. The CDR3 contains 12 residues. From germline, CDR1 is MNHNS and CDR2 SASEGT. The CDR3 DNA reads as TGTGCCATCAGGGTGAAACGAGAGACCCAGTACTTC. This encodes CAIRVKRETQYF.

This chain joins TRBV27 and TRBJ2-3, with D possibly matching TRBD2 (6 bases). Germline V lookup: CDR1 MNHEY, CDR2 SMNVEV (reference sequence). The CDR3 sequence is 15 residues long. The V and J ends lost 1 base and 0 bases respectively, with 8 bases between them. The CDR3 coding sequence is TGTGCCAGCAGTTTATTCAGCGGGAGCACAGATACGCAGTATTTT. Translated, it gives CASSLFSGSTDTQYF.

The CDR3 region has the DNA TGTGCCAGCAGTTACGAGGGTCGGTACGGCAACACCGGGGAGCTGTTTTTT. This sequence encodes CASSYEGRYGNTGELFF. The chain uses TRBV6-2 or TRBV6-3 and TRBJ2-2; weak D call: TRBD2 (5 bases). Germline loops: CDR1 MNHEY, CDR2 SVGEGT. The CDR3 has 17 amino acids. V lost 2 bases to trimming and J lost 2 bases, with 15 bases between them.

The CDR3 nucleotides read TGTGCCAGTAGTATACCCAGGCCTGATCGCGACGCTCAGCATTTT. Amino acids: CASSIPRPDRDAQHF. The chain links TRBV19 to TRBJ1-5; D not resolved. CDR1 is LNHDA, CDR2 SQIVND, per germline (reference sequence). The V gene lost 2 bases and the J gene lost 13 bases, with 21 bases spanning the gap. This CDR3 has 15 amino acids.

V is TRBV6-4 and J is TRBJ2-1; D may correspond to TRBD1 or TRBD2 (5 bases each). This CDR3 spans 16 amino acids. The ends were cut back, 4 bases at V and 9 bases at J, with 22 bases in the middle. Germline V gene data show CDR1 as MRHNA and CDR2 as SNTAGT. DNA of the CDR3: TGTGCCAGCAGTGTATTAGGGACGGGCGGTCCCGGTGAGCAGTTCTTC. Translation: CASSVLGTGGPGEQFF.

The V gene is TRBV2, the J gene TRBJ1-5; D is perhaps TRBD1 (5 bases). The V and J ends lost 7 bases and 3 bases respectively, with 22 bases between them. Germline V gene lookup returns CDR1 SNHLY and CDR2 FYNNEI. The CDR3 consists of 17 residues. CDR3: CASTGARPGRNNQPQHF. CDR3 nucleotides: TGTGCCAGCACCGGAGCCCGTCCGGGACGGAACAATCAGCCCCAGCATTTT.